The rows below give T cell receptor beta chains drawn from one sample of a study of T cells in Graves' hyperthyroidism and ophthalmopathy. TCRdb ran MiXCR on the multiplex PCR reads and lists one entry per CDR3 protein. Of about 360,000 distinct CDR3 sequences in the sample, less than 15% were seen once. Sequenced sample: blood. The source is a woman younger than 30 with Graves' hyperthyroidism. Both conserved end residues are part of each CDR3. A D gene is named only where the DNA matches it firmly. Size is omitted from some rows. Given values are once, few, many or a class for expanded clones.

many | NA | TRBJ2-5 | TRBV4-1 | CASSREGLRETQYF | TGCGCCAGCAGCCGAGAAGGGTTACGAGAGACCCAGTACTTC
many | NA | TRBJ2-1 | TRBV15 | CATSSPSYGGPEQFF | TGTGCCACCAGCAGCCCTAGCTACGGAGGTCCTGAGCAGTTCTTC
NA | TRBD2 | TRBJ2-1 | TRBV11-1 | CASSSSLQTSGRAGDEQFF | TGTGCCAGCAGCTCCTCTTTACAAACTAGCGGGAGGGCAGGCGATGAGCAGTTCTTC
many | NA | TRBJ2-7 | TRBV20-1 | CSARQKDYEQYF | TGCAGTGCTCGCCAGAAGGACTACGAGCAGTACTTC
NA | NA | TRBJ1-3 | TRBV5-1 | CASSTLGRGSSSGNTIYF | TGCGCCAGCAGCACACTTGGCAGAGGGTCTAGCTCTGGAAACACCATATATTTT
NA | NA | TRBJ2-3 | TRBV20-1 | CSATTGTPKYF | TGCAGTGCAACGACCGGGACACCAAAGTATTTT
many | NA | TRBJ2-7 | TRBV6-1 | CASSGRLIRTDYAVEQYF | TGTGCCAGCAGTGGTCGATTGATTCGGACTGACTACGCGGTCGAGCAGTACTTC
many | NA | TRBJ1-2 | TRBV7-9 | CASSPDGIYGYTF | TGTGCCAGCAGTCCTGACGGAATTTATGGCTACACCTTC
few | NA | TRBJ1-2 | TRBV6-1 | CASSELFQGNYGYTF | TGTGCCAGCAGTGAACTTTTCCAGGGTAACTATGGCTACACCTTC
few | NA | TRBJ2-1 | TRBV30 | CAWGGQFVSDNEQFF | TGTGCCTGGGGAGGACAGTTTGTGAGCGACAATGAGCAGTTCTTC
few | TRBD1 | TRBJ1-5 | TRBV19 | CASRQTGAQPQHF | TGTGCCAGTAGACAGACAGGGGCCCAGCCCCAGCATTTT
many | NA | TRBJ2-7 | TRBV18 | CASSPSQSSYEQYF | TGTGCCAGCTCACCATCACAATCTTCCTACGAGCAGTACTTC
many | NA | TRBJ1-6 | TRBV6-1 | CASSAPMNSPLHF | TGTGCCAGCAGTGCCCCGATGAATTCACCCCTCCACTTT
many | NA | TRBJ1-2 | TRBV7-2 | CASSLTGSPYGYTF | TGTGCCAGCAGCTTAACAGGTTCCCCCTATGGCTACACCTTC
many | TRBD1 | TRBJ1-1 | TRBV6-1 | CASSREDRGNEAFF | TGTGCCAGCAGCCGCGAGGACAGGGGGAATGAAGCTTTCTTT
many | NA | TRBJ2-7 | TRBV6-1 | CASSAIGKGTYEQYF | TGTGCCAGCAGTGCCATTGGAAAGGGCACTTACGAGCAGTACTTC
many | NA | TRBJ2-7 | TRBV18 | CASSPRLGEPVEQYF | TGTGCCAGCTCACCCAGACTGGGGGAGCCAGTCGAGCAGTACTTC
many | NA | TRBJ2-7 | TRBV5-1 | CASSLLGLYEQYF | TGCGCCAGCAGCTTGCTCGGTCTCTACGAGCAGTACTTC
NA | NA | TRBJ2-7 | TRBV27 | CASSFASASYEQYF | TGTGCCAGCAGTTTCGCCAGTGCCTCCTACGAGCAGTACTTC
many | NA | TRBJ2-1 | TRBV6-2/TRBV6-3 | CASRIPGQGEKQFF | TGTGCCAGCAGGATCCCGGGCCAGGGAGAAAAGCAGTTCTTC
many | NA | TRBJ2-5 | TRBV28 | CASSSRGRTETQYF | TGTGCCAGCAGTTCGCGAGGGAGAACGGAGACCCAGTACTTC
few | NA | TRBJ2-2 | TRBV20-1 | CSASLGGNTGELFF | TGCAGTGCTTCCCTGGGTGGCAACACCGGGGAGCTGTTTTTT
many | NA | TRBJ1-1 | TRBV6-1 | CASSERGGRNTEAFF | TGTGCCAGCAGTGAAAGGGGGGGGCGCAACACTGAAGCTTTCTTT
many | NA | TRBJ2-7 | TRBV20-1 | CSAPIGGARGEQYF | TGCAGTGCCCCAATTGGGGGCGCGAGGGGCGAGCAGTACTTC
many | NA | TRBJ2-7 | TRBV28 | CASSPSTVEQYF | TGTGCCAGCAGTCCATCGACTGTCGAGCAGTACTTC
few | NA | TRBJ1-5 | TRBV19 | CASSNYRNQPQHF | TGTGCCAGTAGTAACTATCGCAATCAGCCCCAGCATTTT
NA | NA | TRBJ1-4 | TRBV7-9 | CASSLEEGYEKLFF | TGTGCCAGCAGCCTCGAGGAGGGTTATGAAAAACTGTTTTTT
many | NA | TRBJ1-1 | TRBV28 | CASNGLGDGEQTEAFF | TGTGCCAGCAACGGGCTCGGGGACGGCGAACAGACTGAAGCTTTCTTT
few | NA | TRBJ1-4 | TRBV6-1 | CASSFSGTPNEKLFF | TGTGCCAGCAGTTTTTCCGGGACGCCAAATGAAAAACTGTTTTTT
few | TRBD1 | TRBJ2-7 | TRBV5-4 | CASGFWRQGAREQYF | TGTGCCAGCGGATTTTGGAGACAGGGGGCGAGGGAGCAGTACTTC
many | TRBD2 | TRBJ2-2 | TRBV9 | CASSVRTSGNTGELFF | TGTGCCAGCAGCGTCAGGACTAGCGGGAACACCGGGGAGCTGTTTTTT
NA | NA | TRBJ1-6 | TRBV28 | CASVISPIANSPLHF | TGTGCCAGCGTGATTTCCCCGATCGCTAATTCACCCCTCCACTTT
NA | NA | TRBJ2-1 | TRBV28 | CASSLSEWGGGGSYNEQFF | TGTGCCAGCAGTTTATCCGAATGGGGGGGCGGTGGCTCCTACAATGAGCAGTTCTTC
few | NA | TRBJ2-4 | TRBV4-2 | CASSQDQQGGDVQYF | TGTGCCAGCAGCCAAGATCAACAGGGAGGGGACGTTCAGTACTTC
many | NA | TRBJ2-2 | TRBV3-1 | CASARRDSGTGELFF | TGTGCCAGCGCTCGGCGGGACAGTGGAACCGGGGAGCTGTTTTTT
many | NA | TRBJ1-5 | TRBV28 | CASSPRTPLGNQPQHF | TGTGCCAGCAGTCCAAGGACGCCCTTGGGCAATCAGCCCCAGCATTTT
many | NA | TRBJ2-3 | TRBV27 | CASSLRLVGTDTQYF | TGTGCCAGCAGTTTACGATTGGTAGGCACAGATACGCAGTATTTT
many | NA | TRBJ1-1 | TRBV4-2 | CASSQFGTGSTEAFF | TGTGCCAGCAGCCAATTTGGAACAGGGAGCACTGAAGCTTTCTTT
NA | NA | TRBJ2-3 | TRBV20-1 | CSARNPLVGTQYF | TGCAGTGCTCGAAACCCACTAGTCGGTACGCAGTATTTT
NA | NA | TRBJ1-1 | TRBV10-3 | CASTGRKTEAFF | TGTGCCTCGACCGGACGGAAAACTGAAGCTTTCTTT
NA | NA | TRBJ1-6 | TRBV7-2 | CASSQAVLDSPLHF | TGTGCCAGCAGCCAAGCTGTGCTGGATTCACCCCTCCACTTT
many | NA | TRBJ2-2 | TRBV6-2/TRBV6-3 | CASRLLASNTGELFF | TGTGCCTCTCGGCTATTGGCTTCGAACACCGGGGAGCTGTTTTTT
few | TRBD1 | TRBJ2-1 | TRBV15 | CATSRQGAVNEQFF | TGTGCCACCAGCAGACAGGGGGCGGTCAATGAGCAGTTCTTC
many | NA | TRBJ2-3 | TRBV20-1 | CSAKRDGRWADTQYF | TGCAGTGCTAAACGAGACGGGAGATGGGCAGATACGCAGTATTTT
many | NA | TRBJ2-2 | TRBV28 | CASSLPYNNGELFF | TGTGCCAGCAGTTTACCTTACAACAACGGGGAGCTGTTTTTT
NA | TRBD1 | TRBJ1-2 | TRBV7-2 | CASSYQGGAKGGYTF | TGTGCCAGCAGCTACCAGGGGGGGGCCAAGGGTGGCTACACCTTC
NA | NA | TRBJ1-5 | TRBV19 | CASSPRRGTNQPQHF | TGTGCCAGTAGTCCGAGGAGAGGCACAAATCAGCCCCAGCATTTT
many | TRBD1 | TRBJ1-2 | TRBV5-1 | CASSIQGPINYGYTF | TGCGCCAGCAGTATACAGGGGCCAATAAACTATGGCTACACCTTC
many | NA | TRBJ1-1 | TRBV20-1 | CSAAGTLGTEAFF | TGCAGTGCTGCCGGGACCCTCGGCACTGAAGCTTTCTTT
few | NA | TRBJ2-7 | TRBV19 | CASGAEAGSYEQYF | TGTGCCTCCGGGGCCGAAGCAGGGTCCTACGAGCAGTACTTC
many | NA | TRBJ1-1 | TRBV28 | CASSSDGGGTEAFF | TGTGCCAGCAGTTCGGACGGCGGGGGAACTGAAGCTTTCTTT
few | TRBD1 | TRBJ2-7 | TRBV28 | CASSQGTGLHEQYF | TGTGCCAGCTCGCAGGGGACAGGACTTCACGAGCAGTACTTC